These 16 T cell receptor beta chains were sequenced from one sample in a study of technical replicates of blood from a few donors. Libraries were prepared by immunoSEQ multiplex PCR; TCRdb keeps only in-frame clonotypes and omits some of them. The sample lists about 89,000 clones, 85% to 95% occurring once. Sequencing was performed on T cells isolated from PBMCs. The receptors originated from a human donor in good health.

The chain has TRBV2 and TRBJ2-7; D gene uncertain. The germline CDR1 and CDR2 sequences are SNHLY and FYNNEI. CDR3 length equals 12 residues. The V end was cut by 6 bases, the J end by 2 bases, with 8 bases between. In DNA form, the CDR3 reads TGTGCCAGCAGGTACAGAACCTACGAGCAGTACTTC. Protein: CASRYRTYEQYF.

The chain combines TRBV25-1 with TRBJ2-1, with TRBD1 as a possible D gene (5 bases). From germline, CDR1 is MGHDK and CDR2 SYGVNS. This CDR3 has 14 residues. The V end was cut by 1 base, the J end by 4 bases, with 8 bases between. CDR3 protein: CASSELTAYNEQFF. CDR3 nucleotides: TGTGCCAGCAGTGAATTGACAGCTTACAATGAGCAGTTCTTC.

This rearrangement joins TRBV10-3 to TRBJ2-7; 7 bases align to TRBD1. Germline V gene data show CDR1 as ENHRY and CDR2 as SYGVKD. Trimming removed 10 bases from V and 2 bases from J; junction bases left unmatched: 5. The CDR3 is 12 amino acids. CDR3 in amino acids: CATGQATYEQYF. The CDR3 DNA sequence: TGTGCCACCGGACAGGCAACCTACGAGCAGTACTTC.

This rearrangement joins TRBV27 to TRBJ2-1, with TRBD1 matching 8 bases. The CDR3 loop spans 15 amino acids. Germline V gene lookup returns CDR1 MNHEY and CDR2 SMNVEV (reference sequence). J gave up 3 bases and V 4 bases, and 5 bases lay outside the gene matches. DNA of the CDR3: TGTGCCAGCAGTTGGACAGGGATTTACTACAATGAGCAGTTCTTC. As protein: CASSWTGIYYNEQFF.

The V and J genes are TRBV19 and TRBJ1-5; 11 nucleotides agree with TRBD1. CDR3 length: 16 residues. Germline V CDR1 and CDR2: LNHDA, SQIVND (reference sequence). Germline trimming cut 7 bases from V and 2 bases from J; bases unmatched to any gene: 7. CDR3 amino acids: CASNVWTGGGNQPQHF. DNA for the CDR3: TGTGCCAGTAATGTGTGGACAGGGGGCGGCAATCAGCCCCAGCATTTT. Variable domain in full (rest from reference TRBV19 and TRBJ1-5): DGGITQSPKYLFRKEGQNVTLSCEQNLNHDAMYWYRQDPGQGLRLIYYSQIVNDFQKGDIAEGYSVSREKKESFPLTVTSAQKNPTAFYLCASNVWTGGGNQPQHFGDGTRLSIL.

V gene TRBV6-5 combines with J gene TRBJ2-2; D remains ambiguous. This CDR3 contains 14 residues. The germline V gene has CDR1 MNHEY and CDR2 SVGAGI. Trimming took 0 bases from V and 7 from J, leaving 9 bases between them. CDR3 sequence reads: CASSYSSLVGELFF. For the CDR3, the DNA is TGTGCCAGCAGTTACTCGAGCCTGGTCGGGGAGCTGTTTTTT.

The chain uses TRBV21-1 and TRBJ2-5; the table's D call, TRBD2, has no DNA check behind it. TRBV21-1 is reported as a pseudogene. The CDR3 is 14 amino acids. The CDR3 protein is CASSKVEGGETQYF. In DNA, the CDR3 is TGTGCCAGCAGCAAAGTTGAGGGAGGGGAGACCCAGTACTTC.

The genes are TRBV7-9 and TRBJ2-1, with a weak D call TRBD1 (5 bases). V was cut by 3 bases and J by 8 bases, with 29 bases left in between. Germline assignment: CDR1 SEHNR and CDR2 FQNEAQ (reference sequence). CDR3 length equals 19 residues. CDR3 bases: TGTGCCAGCAGCTTTCCCCGGATCAGGGTAGGTCCTGACCCCGATGAGCAGTTCTTC. Translating it yields CASSFPRIRVGPDPDEQFF.

The chain recombines TRBV13 with TRBJ1-2, with a tentative D call TRBD1 (5 bases). V was pared by 4 bases and J by 4 bases, with 16 bases between. The CDR3 runs 15 residues. Germline-derived CDR1 and CDR2 are PRHDT and FYEKMQ (reference sequence). In DNA, the CDR3 is TGTGCCAGCAGCTCCCTTGGGGGGGAGCCCTATGGCTACACCTTC. Translation: CASSSLGGEPYGYTF.

The genes are TRBV18 and TRBJ2-2; TRBD2 matches 7 bases. CDR3 length: 21 amino acids. Trimming at V came to 1 base and at J to 0 bases, leaving 17 bases not matched to a gene. The germline V gene encodes CDR1 KGHSH and CDR2 LQKENI. CDR3 amino acids: CASSPRNKEGAGRTNTGELFF. In nucleotides, the CDR3 is TGTGCCAGCTCACCACGAAATAAGGAAGGAGCGGGAAGAACGAACACCGGGGAGCTGTTTTTT.

The chain has TRBV28 and TRBJ2-2, with a tentative D call TRBD2 (5 bases). V lost 3 bases and J 7 bases, leaving 15 bases between the germline ends. The V gene's germline CDR1 is MDHEN and CDR2 SYDVKM. This CDR3 comprises 15 residues. The chain's CDR3 is CASSLRVHHGGELFF. In nucleotides, the CDR3 is TGTGCCAGCAGTTTGAGGGTCCACCATGGCGGGGAGCTGTTTTTT.

This sequence joins TRBV12-5 and TRBJ1-4; no definite D call. Trimming pared 8 bases from V and 0 bases from J, leaving 7 bases between. Germline-derived CDR1 and CDR2 are LGHNT and FRNRAP. This CDR3 contains 13 residues. The DNA for the CDR3 is TGTGCTAGTTCCCCCGCAACTAATGAAAAACTGTTTTTT. Amino acids: CASSPATNEKLFF. The full variable domain, its missing parts supplied by reference TRBV12-5 and TRBJ1-4, is DARVTQTPRHKVTEMGQEVTMRCQPILGHNTVFWYRQTMMQGLELLAYFRNRAPLDDSGMPKDRFSAEMPDATLATLKIQPSEPRDSAVYFCASSPATNEKLFFGSGTQLSVL.

This chain uses TRBV10-3 with TRBJ2-3; TRBD2 aligns across 8 bases. Germline CDR1 is ENHRY and CDR2 is SYGVKD. After removal of 10 bases from V and 5 bases from J, the junction contained 14 bases not matched to a gene. This CDR3 is built from 15 residues. The chain's CDR3 is CATSLREGQRDTQYF. The DNA for the CDR3 is TGTGCCACCAGCCTTCGGGAGGGCCAGCGAGATACGCAGTATTTT.

V and J are TRBV28 and TRBJ2-7; no definite D call. Germline V gene lookup returns CDR1 MDHEN and CDR2 SYDVKM. Deletions cut 2 bases from V and 1 base from J, with 9 bases between. The CDR3 runs 14 residues. CDR3 in amino acids: CASSLALTSYEQYF. CDR3 DNA: TGTGCCAGCAGTTTAGCATTGACTTCCTACGAGCAGTACTTC. Based on the CDR3 plus reference TRBV28 and TRBJ2-7, the full variable domain is DVKVTQSSRYLVKRTGEKVFLECVQDMDHENMFWYRQDPGLGLRLIYFSYDVKMKEKGDIPEGYSVSREKKERFSLILESASTNQTSMYLCASSLALTSYEQYFGPGTRLTVT.

This sequence joins TRBV5-8 and TRBJ2-1, with a possible D match to TRBD1 (6 bases). The CDR3 has 14 residues. From germline, CDR1 is SGHTS and CDR2 YDEGEE. V was shortened by 5 bases and J by 2 bases, with 11 bases between the two germline ends. The CDR3 region is CASRARDTYNEQFF. CDR3 coding DNA: TGTGCCAGCAGAGCTAGGGACACCTACAATGAGCAGTTCTTC.

The genes are TRBV7-9 and TRBJ2-3; TRBD1 agrees at 8 bases. After removal of 6 bases from V and 5 bases from J, the junction contained 4 bases not matched to a gene. The germline V gene encodes CDR1 SEHNR and CDR2 FQNEAQ (reference sequence). This CDR3 is built from 13 residues. The CDR3 is CASRDRVKDTQYF. The CDR3 bases are TGTGCCAGCAGGGACAGGGTTAAAGATACGCAGTATTTT.